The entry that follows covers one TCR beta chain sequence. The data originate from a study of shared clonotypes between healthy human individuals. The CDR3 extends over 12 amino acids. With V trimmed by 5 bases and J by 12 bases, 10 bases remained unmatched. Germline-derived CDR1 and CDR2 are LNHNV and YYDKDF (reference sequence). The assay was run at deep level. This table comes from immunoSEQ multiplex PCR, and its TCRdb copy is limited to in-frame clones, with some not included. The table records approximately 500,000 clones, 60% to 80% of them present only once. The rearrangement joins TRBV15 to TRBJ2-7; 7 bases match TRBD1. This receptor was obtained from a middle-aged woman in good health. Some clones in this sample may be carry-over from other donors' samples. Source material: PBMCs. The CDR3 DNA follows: TGTGCCACCAGCCCCCGACAGGGAGAGGCGTACTTC. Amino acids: CATSPRQGEAYF.